These T cell receptor beta chains were read from a single sample in a study of T cells after yellow fever vaccination. TCRdb used MiXCR to reprocess the 5' RACE reads, holding one entry per CDR3 protein. The data contain some 400,000 distinct CDR3 sequences, about 6.2% of them singletons. The sequencing used PBMCs, collected 5 days after the yellow fever booster vaccination. The receptors here all came from a man aged 30 to 45 who received the YFV17D yellow fever vaccine. The CDR3 runs from the conserved cysteine through the conserved F or W. The order of the fields is V gene, D gene, J gene, clone size, CDR3 protein, CDR3 DNA. The D gene is left open where the match is weak. Clone size appears in some rows only: once, few, many, or a class for an expanded clone.

V: TRBV29-1
D: TRBD2
J: TRBJ2-5
size: many
CDR3: CSVPREGLQETQYF
DNA: TGCAGCGTCCCTCGGGAGGGCTTACAAGAGACCCAGTACTTC

V: TRBV5-1
D: TRBD1
J: TRBJ1-1
size: many
CDR3: CASSPGTGATEAFF
DNA: TGCGCCAGCAGCCCAGGGACAGGGGCGACTGAAGCTTTCTTT

V: TRBV5-1
D: NA
J: TRBJ2-7
size: many
CDR3: CASKVWTESYEQYF
DNA: TGCGCCAGCAAGGTTTGGACAGAGTCCTACGAGCAGTACTTC

V: TRBV6-5
D: NA
J: TRBJ2-7
size: few
CDR3: CASSLGGQYF
DNA: TGTGCCAGTAGCCTGGGGGGGCAGTACTTC

V: TRBV28
D: NA
J: TRBJ2-1
size: NA
CDR3: CASSLAGLNEQFF
DNA: TGTGCCAGCAGTTTGGCCGGGTTGAATGAGCAGTTCTTC

V: TRBV12-3/TRBV12-4
D: NA
J: TRBJ2-3
size: few
CDR3: CASIRRRFTDTQYF
DNA: TGTGCCAGCATCCGGAGACGCTTCACAGATACGCAGTATTTT

V: TRBV30
D: NA
J: TRBJ2-3
size: few
CDR3: CAWSVLGNTDTQYF
DNA: TGTGCCTGGAGTGTACTGGGTAACACAGATACGCAGTATTTT

V: TRBV29-1
D: NA
J: TRBJ2-7
size: many
CDR3: CSVLVRGYEQYF
DNA: TGCAGCGTTTTAGTCCGGGGGTACGAGCAGTACTTC

V: TRBV28
D: TRBD1
J: TRBJ2-7
size: many
CDR3: CASSRQGYYEQYF
DNA: TGTGCCAGCAGTCGACAGGGGTATTACGAGCAGTACTTC

V: TRBV28
D: NA
J: TRBJ2-3
size: NA
CDR3: CASNLGGSTDTQYF
DNA: TGTGCCAGCAATCTAGGGGGGAGCACAGATACGCAGTATTTT

V: TRBV29-1
D: TRBD2
J: TRBJ2-5
size: many
CDR3: CSVEGLAGPQETQYF
DNA: TGCAGCGTCGAGGGACTAGCGGGGCCCCAAGAGACCCAGTACTTC

V: TRBV20-1
D: NA
J: TRBJ1-1
size: NA
CDR3: CSARAPGGSGFF
DNA: TGCAGTGCTAGGGCCCCGGGGGGGAGTGGTTTCTTT

V: TRBV9
D: TRBD1
J: TRBJ1-2
size: few
CDR3: CASSSQGALNYGYTF
DNA: TGTGCCAGCAGCTCACAGGGGGCGCTAAATTATGGCTACACCTTC

V: TRBV5-1
D: TRBD1
J: TRBJ1-4
size: NA
CDR3: CASSSLGQVNEKLFF
DNA: TGCGCCAGCAGCTCCTTGGGACAGGTTAATGAAAAACTGTTTTTT

V: TRBV7-2
D: TRBD1
J: TRBJ2-5
size: few
CDR3: CASSRKGASETQYF
DNA: TGTGCCAGCAGCCGGAAGGGGGCAAGTGAGACCCAGTACTTC

V: TRBV10-3
D: NA
J: TRBJ2-3
size: NA
CDR3: CAISESQRDTQYF
DNA: TGTGCCATCAGTGAGTCTCAGCGGGATACGCAGTATTTT

V: TRBV5-6
D: NA
J: TRBJ2-1
size: NA
CDR3: CASSLQQASGNEQFF
DNA: TGTGCCAGCAGCTTGCAGCAGGCGTCGGGCAATGAGCAGTTCTTC

V: TRBV6-2/TRBV6-3
D: TRBD2
J: TRBJ2-2
size: few
CDR3: CASSQPGLAANTGELFF
DNA: TGTGCCAGCTCCCAACCGGGACTAGCGGCGAACACCGGGGAGCTGTTTTTT

V: TRBV7-2
D: NA
J: TRBJ1-5
size: few
CDR3: CASSLGAGYQPQHF
DNA: TGTGCCAGCAGCTTAGGGGCAGGATATCAGCCCCAGCATTTT

V: TRBV11-2
D: TRBD2
J: TRBJ2-1
size: many
CDR3: CASSLGGRINEQFF
DNA: TGTGCCAGCAGCTTGGGCGGGAGAATCAATGAGCAGTTCTTC

V: TRBV28
D: TRBD1
J: TRBJ2-2
size: many
CDR3: CASSARDRNTGELFF
DNA: TGTGCCAGCAGCGCCCGGGACAGGAACACCGGGGAGCTGTTTTTT

V: TRBV14
D: TRBD2
J: TRBJ2-1
size: many
CDR3: CASSQGAGVYNEQFF
DNA: TGTGCCAGCAGCCAAGGAGCGGGGGTTTACAATGAGCAGTTCTTC

V: TRBV3-1
D: NA
J: TRBJ2-1
size: few
CDR3: CASSQESGPGGNEQFF
DNA: TGTGCCAGCAGCCAAGAGAGCGGGCCAGGGGGCAATGAGCAGTTCTTC

V: TRBV20-1
D: TRBD2
J: TRBJ2-7
size: few
CDR3: CSAELAGGYEQYF
DNA: TGCAGTGCTGAACTAGCGGGAGGGTACGAGCAGTACTTC

V: TRBV20-1
D: NA
J: TRBJ2-1
size: NA
CDR3: CSATRDLLAEQFF
DNA: TGCAGTGCTACCCGGGACCTCCTTGCGGAGCAGTTCTTC

V: TRBV7-9
D: NA
J: TRBJ2-5
size: many
CDR3: CASSLSQLETQYF
DNA: TGTGCCAGCAGCTTATCCCAGCTAGAGACCCAGTACTTC

V: TRBV19
D: TRBD1
J: TRBJ2-5
size: few
CDR3: CASRNPAAGTGRETQYF
DNA: TGTGCCAGTAGGAACCCCGCCGCCGGGACAGGGAGGGAGACCCAGTACTTC

V: TRBV5-4
D: TRBD2
J: TRBJ2-2
size: many
CDR3: CASSRLAGGPGELFF
DNA: TGTGCCAGCAGCCGACTAGCGGGAGGTCCCGGGGAGCTGTTTTTT

V: TRBV7-2
D: NA
J: TRBJ2-7
size: NA
CDR3: CASSRDYYEQYF
DNA: TGTGCCAGCAGCAGGGATTACTACGAGCAGTACTTC

V: TRBV10-3
D: NA
J: TRBJ1-5
size: many
CDR3: CASSTGAGQPQHF
DNA: TGTGCCAGCAGCACGGGGGCCGGTCAGCCCCAGCATTTT

V: TRBV19
D: TRBD1
J: TRBJ2-7
size: NA
CDR3: CASSIEGGTEYEQYF
DNA: TGTGCCAGTAGTATAGAAGGGGGCACGGAATACGAGCAGTACTTC

V: TRBV2
D: NA
J: TRBJ1-5
size: many
CDR3: CASSQGGRQQPQHF
DNA: TGTGCCAGCAGTCAAGGTGGGCGCCAGCAGCCCCAGCATTTT

V: TRBV20-1
D: TRBD2
J: TRBJ2-1
size: few
CDR3: CSAALLAQEQFF
DNA: TGCAGTGCCGCGCTACTAGCGCAGGAGCAGTTCTTC

V: TRBV6-1
D: NA
J: TRBJ2-7
size: many
CDR3: CASRSRGGGSYEQYF
DNA: TGTGCCAGCAGGAGTCGAGGGGGGGGCTCCTACGAGCAGTACTTC

V: TRBV12-3/TRBV12-4
D: NA
J: TRBJ1-1
size: many
CDR3: CASSLHGAANTEAFF
DNA: TGTGCCAGCAGTTTACACGGCGCTGCGAACACTGAAGCTTTCTTT

V: TRBV5-1
D: TRBD2
J: TRBJ2-2
size: few
CDR3: CASSSNEAGAANTGELFF
DNA: TGCGCCAGCAGCTCTAACGAAGCGGGAGCCGCGAACACCGGGGAGCTGTTTTTT

V: TRBV27
D: NA
J: TRBJ2-5
size: many
CDR3: CASSRRAYLEETQYF
DNA: TGTGCCAGCAGTCGAAGGGCGTATTTAGAAGAGACCCAGTACTTC

V: TRBV7-2
D: NA
J: TRBJ1-2
size: few
CDR3: CASSLAGRTVNYGYTF
DNA: TGTGCCAGCAGCTTAGCGGGGCGGACAGTAAACTATGGCTACACCTTC

V: TRBV4-3
D: TRBD2
J: TRBJ2-7
size: many
CDR3: CASSQDTSGSSYEQYF
DNA: TGCGCCAGCAGCCAAGATACTAGCGGGAGCTCCTACGAGCAGTACTTC

V: TRBV19
D: NA
J: TRBJ1-2
size: few
CDR3: CASSRGNGYTF
DNA: TGTGCCAGTTCCCGGGGAAATGGCTACACCTTC

V: TRBV3-1
D: TRBD1
J: TRBJ1-2
size: NA
CDR3: CASSWTGGAGYGYTF
DNA: TGTGCCAGCAGCTGGACAGGGGGCGCCGGCTATGGCTACACCTTC

V: TRBV6-5
D: NA
J: TRBJ2-1
size: few
CDR3: CASSFPSSNPFYNEQFF
DNA: TGTGCCAGCAGTTTCCCGAGCAGCAACCCGTTTTACAATGAGCAGTTCTTC

V: TRBV12-3/TRBV12-4
D: NA
J: TRBJ2-1
size: many
CDR3: CASSPGEYNEQFF
DNA: TGTGCCAGCAGTCCGGGGGAATACAATGAGCAGTTCTTC

V: TRBV28
D: TRBD1
J: TRBJ2-1
size: few
CDR3: CASSSTGQELANEQFF
DNA: TGTGCCAGCAGTTCTACGGGACAGGAGCTAGCGAATGAGCAGTTCTTC

V: TRBV20-1
D: TRBD1
J: TRBJ1-6
size: NA
CDR3: CSGRQGNYNSPLHF
DNA: TGCAGTGGACGACAGGGCAATTATAATTCACCCCTCCACTTT

V: TRBV19
D: TRBD2
J: TRBJ2-1
size: NA
CDR3: CASSLLAGVIDEQFF
DNA: TGTGCCAGTAGTCTACTAGCGGGAGTAATTGATGAGCAGTTCTTC

V: TRBV5-8
D: TRBD1
J: TRBJ1-2
size: NA
CDR3: CASSLGFRGGSYGYTF
DNA: TGTGCCAGCAGCTTGGGTTTTAGAGGGGGCAGCTATGGCTACACCTTC

V: TRBV9
D: TRBD2
J: TRBJ2-7
size: NA
CDR3: CASSVVAGGPGEQYF
DNA: TGTGCCAGCAGCGTAGTGGCGGGAGGACCGGGGGAGCAGTACTTC

V: TRBV24-1
D: TRBD1
J: TRBJ2-2
size: many
CDR3: CATKTGQGNTGELFF
DNA: TGTGCCACTAAGACGGGACAGGGCAACACCGGGGAGCTGTTTTTT